The sequence of this T cell receptor beta chain was determined in a study of CD8 T cells in ankylosing spondylitis. Study-level points and caveats: Matched ankylosing spondylitis synovial fluid reportedly contained a significantly enriched population of disease-linked clones. A motif in TCR beta, a set of several highly homologous variants, appeared characteristic of ankylosing spondylitis blood. Earlier reports found some motif variants in synovial fluid and blood in reactive arthritis.

This clonotype was counted a few times. Its antigen is still unknown. For TCR beta, libraries came from quantitative 5'-RACE with molecular barcodes. TCRdb re-analysed the 5' RACE reads in MiXCR, keeping a single row per CDR3 protein. The repertoire includes roughly 700,000 distinct CDR3 sequences, roughly 20% of them detected once, and approximately 18% sits in the top ten. The CDR3 covers 14 residues. With 4 bases removed from V and 8 bases from J, the gap between germline ends came to 18 bases. Germline loops: CDR1 SGDLS, CDR2 YYNGEE. Specimen: blood, either unsorted or a sorted T cell fraction (not recorded which). The gene calls are TRBV9 and TRBJ1-2; D might be TRBD1 (5 bases). This TCR came from a male donor with ankylosing spondylitis. CDR3 sequence (DNA): TGTGCCAGCAGCCCCCCAAGGGACGATGGCGGCTACACCTTC. This sequence encodes CASSPPRDDGGYTF.